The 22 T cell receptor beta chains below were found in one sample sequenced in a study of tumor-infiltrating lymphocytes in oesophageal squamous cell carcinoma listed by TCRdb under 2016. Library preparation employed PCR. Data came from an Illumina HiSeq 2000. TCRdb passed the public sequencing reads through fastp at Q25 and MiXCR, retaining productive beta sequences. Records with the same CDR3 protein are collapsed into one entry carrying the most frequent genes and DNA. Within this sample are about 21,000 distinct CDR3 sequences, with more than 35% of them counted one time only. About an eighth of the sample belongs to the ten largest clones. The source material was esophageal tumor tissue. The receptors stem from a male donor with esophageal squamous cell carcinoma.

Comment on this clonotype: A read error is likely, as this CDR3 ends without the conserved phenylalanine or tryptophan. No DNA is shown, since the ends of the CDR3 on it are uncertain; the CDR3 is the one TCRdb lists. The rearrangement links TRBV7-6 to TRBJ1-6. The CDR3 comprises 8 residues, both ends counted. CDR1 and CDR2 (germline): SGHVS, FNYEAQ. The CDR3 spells CASSLGVG.

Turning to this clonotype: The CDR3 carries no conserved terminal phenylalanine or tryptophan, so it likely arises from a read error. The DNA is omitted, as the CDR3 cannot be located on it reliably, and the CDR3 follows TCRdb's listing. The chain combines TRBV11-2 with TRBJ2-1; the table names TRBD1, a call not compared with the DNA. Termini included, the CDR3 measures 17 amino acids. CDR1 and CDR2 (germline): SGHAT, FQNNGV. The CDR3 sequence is CASSLEKGTGLFTSSSS.

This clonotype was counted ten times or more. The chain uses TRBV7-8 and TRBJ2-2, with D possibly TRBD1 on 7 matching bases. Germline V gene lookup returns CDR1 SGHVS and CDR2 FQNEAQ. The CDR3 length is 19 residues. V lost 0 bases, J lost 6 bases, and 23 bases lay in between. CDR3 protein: CASSLAPSGGYRVAGELFF. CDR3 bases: TGTGCCAGCAGCTTAGCCCCATCAGGGGGGTATCGAGTCGCCGGGGAGCTGTTTTTT.

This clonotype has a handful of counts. The CDR3 nucleotides read TGCAGTGCTAGAGATCCCTCAGGAAGAAACAATGAGCAGTACTTC. The encoded protein is CSARDPSGRNNEQYF. The rearrangement links TRBV20-1 to TRBJ2-4; unclear D gene. The CDR3 totals 15 residues. The germline V gene has CDR1 DFQATT and CDR2 SNEGSKA (reference sequence). Trimming took 0 bases from V and 13 from J, leaving 22 bases between them.

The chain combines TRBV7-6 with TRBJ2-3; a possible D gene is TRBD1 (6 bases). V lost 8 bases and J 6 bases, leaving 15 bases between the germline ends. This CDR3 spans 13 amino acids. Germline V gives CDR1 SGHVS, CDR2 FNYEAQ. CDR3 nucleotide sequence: TGTGCCAGCCGCGCAGGGGAATACGATACGCAGTATTTT. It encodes CASRAGEYDTQYF.

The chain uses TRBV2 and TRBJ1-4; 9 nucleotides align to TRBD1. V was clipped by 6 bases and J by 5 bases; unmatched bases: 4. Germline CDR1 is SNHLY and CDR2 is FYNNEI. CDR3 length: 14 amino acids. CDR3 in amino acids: CASRSGTGNEKLFF. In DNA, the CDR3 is TGTGCCAGCAGATCCGGGACAGGGAATGAAAAACTGTTTTTT.

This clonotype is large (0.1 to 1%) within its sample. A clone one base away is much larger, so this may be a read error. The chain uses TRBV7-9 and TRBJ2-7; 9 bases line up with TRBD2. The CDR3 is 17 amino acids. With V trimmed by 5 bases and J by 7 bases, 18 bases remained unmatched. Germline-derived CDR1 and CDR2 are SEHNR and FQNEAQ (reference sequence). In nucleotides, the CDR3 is TGTGCCAGCAGCCCAGCAGCTAGCGGGATCTTCTGGAATGAGCAGTACTTC. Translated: CASSPAASGIFWNEQYF. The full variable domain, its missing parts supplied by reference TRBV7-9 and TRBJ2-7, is DTGVSQNPRHKITKRGQNVTFRCDPISEHNRLYWYRQTLGQGPEFLTYFQNEAQLEKSRLLSDRFSAERPKGSFSTLEIQRTEQGDSAMYLCASSPAASGIFWNEQYFGPGTRLTVT.

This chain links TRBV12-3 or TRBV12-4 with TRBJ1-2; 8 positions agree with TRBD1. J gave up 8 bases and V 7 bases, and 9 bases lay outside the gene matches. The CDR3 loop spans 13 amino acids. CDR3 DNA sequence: TGTGCCAGCATCAAGGGGACAGGAGGCGGCTACACCTTC. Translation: CASIKGTGGGYTF.

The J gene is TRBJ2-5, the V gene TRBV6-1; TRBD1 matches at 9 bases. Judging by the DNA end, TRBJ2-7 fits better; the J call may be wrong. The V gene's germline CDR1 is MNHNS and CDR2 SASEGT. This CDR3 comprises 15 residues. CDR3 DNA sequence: TGTGCCAGCAGAACCGGGACAGGGTCGAACTACGAGCAGTACTTC. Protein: CASRTGTGSNYEQYF.

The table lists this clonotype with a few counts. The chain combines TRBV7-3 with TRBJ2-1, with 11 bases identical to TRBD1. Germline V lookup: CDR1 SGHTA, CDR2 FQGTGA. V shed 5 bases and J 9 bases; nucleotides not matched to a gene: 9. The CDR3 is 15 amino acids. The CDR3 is CASSAGQGAISEQFF. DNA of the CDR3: TGTGCCAGCAGCGCCGGACAGGGGGCGATCTCTGAGCAGTTCTTC.

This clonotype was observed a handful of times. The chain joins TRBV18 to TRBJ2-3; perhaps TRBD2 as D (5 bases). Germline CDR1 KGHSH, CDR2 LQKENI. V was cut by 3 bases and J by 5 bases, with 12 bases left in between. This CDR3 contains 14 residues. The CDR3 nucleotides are TGTGCCAGCTCACCCGGGAACACCCGAGATACGCAGTATTTT. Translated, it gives CASSPGNTRDTQYF.

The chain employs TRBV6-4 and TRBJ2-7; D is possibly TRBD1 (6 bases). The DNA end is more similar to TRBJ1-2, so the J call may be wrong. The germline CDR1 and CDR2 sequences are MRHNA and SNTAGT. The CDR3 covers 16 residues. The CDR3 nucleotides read TGTGCCAGCAGTGAGAGGACAGCGATTGAGGACTATGGCTACACCTTC. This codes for CASSERTAIEDYGYTF.

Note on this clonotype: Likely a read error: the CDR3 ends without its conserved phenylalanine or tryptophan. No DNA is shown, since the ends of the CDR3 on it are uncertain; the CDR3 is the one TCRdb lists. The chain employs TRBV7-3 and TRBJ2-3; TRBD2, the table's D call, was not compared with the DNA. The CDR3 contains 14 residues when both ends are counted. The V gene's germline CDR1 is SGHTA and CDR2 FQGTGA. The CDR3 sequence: CASSADAEGYTFGS.

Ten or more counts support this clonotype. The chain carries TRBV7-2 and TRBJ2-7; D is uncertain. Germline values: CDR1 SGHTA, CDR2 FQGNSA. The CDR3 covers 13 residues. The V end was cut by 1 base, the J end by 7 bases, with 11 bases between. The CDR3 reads CASSLGANNEQYF. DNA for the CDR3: TGTGCCAGCAGCTTAGGGGCCAACAATGAGCAGTACTTC.

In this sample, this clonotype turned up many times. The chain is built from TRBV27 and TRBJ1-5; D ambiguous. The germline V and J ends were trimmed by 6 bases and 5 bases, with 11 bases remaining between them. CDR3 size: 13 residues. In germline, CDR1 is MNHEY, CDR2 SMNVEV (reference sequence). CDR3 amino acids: CASSLREDQPQHF. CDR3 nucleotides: TGTGCCAGCAGCTTACGAGAAGATCAGCCCCAGCATTTT.

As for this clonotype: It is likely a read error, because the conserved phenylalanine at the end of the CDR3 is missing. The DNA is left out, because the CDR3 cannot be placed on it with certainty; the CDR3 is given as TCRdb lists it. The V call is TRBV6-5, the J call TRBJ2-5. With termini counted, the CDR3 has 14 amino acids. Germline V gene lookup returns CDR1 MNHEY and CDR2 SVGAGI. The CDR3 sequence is CASSYMNYEQYFGN.

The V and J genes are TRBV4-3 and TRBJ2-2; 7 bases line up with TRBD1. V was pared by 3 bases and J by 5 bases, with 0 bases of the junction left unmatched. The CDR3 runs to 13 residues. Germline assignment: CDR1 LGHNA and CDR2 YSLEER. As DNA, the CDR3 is TGCGCCAGCAGCCAGACAGGGACCGGGGAGCTGTTTTTT. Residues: CASSQTGTGELFF.

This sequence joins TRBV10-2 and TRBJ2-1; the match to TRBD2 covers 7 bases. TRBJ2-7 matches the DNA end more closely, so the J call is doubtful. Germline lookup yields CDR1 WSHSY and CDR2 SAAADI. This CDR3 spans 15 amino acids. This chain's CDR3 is CASTTSGNRYNEQYF. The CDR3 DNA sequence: TGCGCCAGCACTACAAGCGGGAATCGGTACAATGAGCAGTACTTC.

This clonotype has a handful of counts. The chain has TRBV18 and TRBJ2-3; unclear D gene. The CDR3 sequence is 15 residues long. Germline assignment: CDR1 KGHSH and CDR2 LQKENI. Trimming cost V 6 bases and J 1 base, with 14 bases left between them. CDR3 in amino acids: CASSPAGLGTDTQYF. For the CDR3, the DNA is TGTGCCAGCTCCCCAGCCGGGCTCGGCACAGATACGCAGTATTTT.

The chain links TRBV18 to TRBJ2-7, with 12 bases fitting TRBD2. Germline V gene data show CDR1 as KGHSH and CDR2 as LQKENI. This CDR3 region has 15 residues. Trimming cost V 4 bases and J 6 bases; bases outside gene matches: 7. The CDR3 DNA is TGTGCCAGCTCACTCTCTAGCGGGAGGGCCTCCGAGCAGTACTTC. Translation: CASSLSSGRASEQYF.

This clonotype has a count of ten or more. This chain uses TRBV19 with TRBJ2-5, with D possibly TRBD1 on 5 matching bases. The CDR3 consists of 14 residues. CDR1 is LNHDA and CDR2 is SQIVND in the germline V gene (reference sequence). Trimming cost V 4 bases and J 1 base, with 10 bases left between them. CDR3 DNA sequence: TGTGCCAGTAGTAAAGACAGCTTCCAAGAGACCCAGTACTTC. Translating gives CASSKDSFQETQYF.

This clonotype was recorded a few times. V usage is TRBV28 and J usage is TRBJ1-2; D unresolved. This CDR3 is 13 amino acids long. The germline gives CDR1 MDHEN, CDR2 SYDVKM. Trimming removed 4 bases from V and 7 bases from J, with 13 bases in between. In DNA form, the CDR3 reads TGTGCCAGCAGTTCCCCCCGGATGGGTGGCTACACCTTC. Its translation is CASSSPRMGGYTF.